Listed here is a single T cell receptor beta chain. The data were taken from a study of blood T cell repertoires in COVID-19. The overall study: Italy, Spain and the United States were the sources of the convalescent and acute COVID-19 samples. PBMCs, B-cell-depleted T cells, or T cells provided the cDNA or gDNA that made up the material.

Per the study methods: Amplification of reference gene primers was used by the study to estimate nucleated cell counts. TCRdb's table, derived via immunoSEQ multiplex PCR, lists solely in-frame clones and lacks some. V and J calls and clone size are as listed in that table; D and trimming were resolved from the DNA. The sample carries 130,000 or so clones, around 89% recorded once. Germline CDR1 is MDHEN and CDR2 is SYDVKM. Germline trimming cut 7 bases from V and 5 bases from J; bases unmatched to any gene: 6. This CDR3 has 13 amino acids. The sample comprised peripheral blood. V usage is TRBV28 and J usage is TRBJ1-2, with 8 bases aligning to TRBD1. This TCR was sampled from a man in his fifties or sixties with active or convalescent COVID-19. The CDR3 region has the DNA TGTGCCAGCAAGCCAGGGGGCAGGTATGGCTACACCTTC. This translates into CASKPGGRYGYTF.